This is a list of T cell receptor beta chains from one sample in a study of vaccination and CD4 T cells after COVID-19. TCRdb called the PCR reads again in MiXCR, with one record for every CDR3 protein. The sample has tens of thousands of distinct CDR3 sequences; over 40% are singletons. Their recognized antigens are unknown. Sequencing used CD4+ T cells from blood, cultured in vitro. Receptors originate from a human donor who had recovered from COVID-19. Each CDR3 is given with its conserved first and last residue. Each record gives: CDR3 protein, V gene, clone size. Expanded clones get a size class; other rows say once, few or many, or leave the size out.

CSALPSGLAARVTGELFF	TRBV20-1	NA
CASSTHSTTSGTSVQYF	TRBV7-8	NA
CASSADRTNYGYTF	TRBV6-2/TRBV6-3	NA
CASRPGAGFYNEQFF	TRBV10-3	NA
CAWSGGTNYEQYF	TRBV30	few
CASSPGRGSGELFF	TRBV7-3	NA
CASSISIDQPQHF	TRBV19	NA
CAWSVRGPGKPQHF	TRBV30	NA
CASSQWGQGSGNTIYF	TRBV14	NA
CSARGGDTSYEQYF	TRBV20-1	NA
CASSPGSNYGYTF	TRBV27	NA
CATSRDAGQTYEQYF	TRBV15	NA
CSARDPLRRRVNTEAFF	TRBV20-1	NA
CASSGAGGGGSETQYF	TRBV11-2	few
CASSEARGLKGYTF	TRBV25-1	few
CGARDPPRETQYF	TRBV20-1	NA
CASSVQQGSGELFF	TRBV6-1	once
CSALRGYNSPLHF	TRBV20-1	NA
CASSRTGGGMNTEAFF	TRBV19	NA
CSVPQGEWGYGYTF	TRBV29-1	NA
CASSRRTGELFF	TRBV9	NA
CASSSTPGTGKDEQYF	TRBV27	few
CSARDYGGDSQPQHF	TRBV20-1	NA
CASSLVGGSNTEAFF	TRBV7-2	NA
CASSEGTGGLNTEAFF	TRBV2	NA
CSARVPEETQYF	TRBV20-1	few
CSVRDRSNYGYTF	TRBV20-1	NA
CASSLLSGVYEQYF	TRBV28	NA
CASSLGGRRGDTQYF	TRBV7-2	NA
CAHGGVLGQPQHF	TRBV30	NA
CSAEDRGSNQPQHF	TRBV20-1	few
CASSGTSLETQYF	TRBV6-1	NA
CASSSGFSGNTIYF	TRBV6-5	NA
CASSPARGRGHTEAFF	TRBV6-1	NA
CASRLAGEGGEQYF	TRBV6-5	NA
CASSTKDGYGYTF	TRBV18	NA
CASSLFPGGSGDEQFF	TRBV7-2	NA
CATSRETKGGDEKLFF	TRBV15	few
CASSQARGASRQETQYF	TRBV14	NA
CASSRGSGTNEKLFF	TRBV27	NA
CASSVREGQYNEQFF	TRBV6-1	few
CSAKAAAPLGYTF	TRBV20-1	few
CASSPTRVGGNTIYF	TRBV7-8	few
CASKDSRNEQYF	TRBV6-1	NA
CAIGSGSDEKLFF	TRBV10-3	NA
CASSREDRVGQETQYF	TRBV3-1	once
CASRGRDGNEKLFF	TRBV6-1	NA
CASTNQTSMYLCASTSGVAGYTF	TRBV6-1	NA
CASGHPGTSGRAGADTQYF	TRBV9	NA
CASSGPGLAGDRADTQYF	TRBV7-2	NA
CASSPQPLRTSGRGDTQYF	TRBV7-7	few
CASSNQQGGNYGYTF	TRBV6-1	few
CASSFRDRGKQYF	TRBV28	NA
CSVEGTSPNYGYTF	TRBV29-1	few
CASSLLSGGWETQYF	TRBV7-6	NA
CATSDLLADTGELFF	TRBV24-1	few
CGLGGQETQYF	TRBV20-1	NA
CASKGTGDGNYGYTF	TRBV19	few
CASSLWAGVMNTEAFF	TRBV5-1	NA